The 32 T cell receptor beta chains in this list originate from one sample, sequenced in a study of blood T cell repertoires in COVID-19. Libraries were prepared by immunoSEQ multiplex PCR; TCRdb keeps only in-frame clonotypes and omits some of them. The sample lists hundreds of thousands of clones; 90% were seen once. Material: PBMCs or T cells enriched from blood (not recorded which). All receptors come from a young woman with acute COVID-19.

The chain recombines TRBV28 with TRBJ2-5; D might be TRBD1 (6 bases). Per germline, CDR1 MDHEN and CDR2 SYDVKM. The length of the CDR3 is 13 residues. Trimming left V 5 bases short and J 3 bases short, with 10 bases between. The CDR3 spells CASSPAGEETQYF. The CDR3 DNA reads TGTGCCAGCAGTCCCGCAGGGGAAGAGACCCAGTACTTC.

This chain connects TRBV12-3 or TRBV12-4 to TRBJ1-5; D call uncertain. This CDR3 spans 13 amino acids. V was trimmed by 3 bases and J by 1 base, leaving 4 bases between them. CDR3 bases: TGTGCCAGCAGTTTCCAGAGCAATCAGCCCCAGCATTTT. Its protein product is CASSFQSNQPQHF.

In its sample, this clone was seen a few times. V is TRBV5-1 and J is TRBJ1-5, with no clear D. V lost 0 bases, J lost 6 bases, and 13 bases lay in between. CDR1 is SGHRS and CDR2 is YFSETQ in the germline V gene. The CDR3 spans 15 residues. CDR3 in DNA: TGCGCCAGCAGCTTGGTAGCCAAGAAAGGTCAGCCCCAGCATTTT. Its translation: CASSLVAKKGQPQHF.

This clone was seen more than once but under ten times. This chain uses TRBV2 with TRBJ2-1, with D unresolved. Germline CDR1 SNHLY, CDR2 FYNNEI. The CDR3 sequence is 15 residues long. V was trimmed by 6 bases and J by 5 bases, leaving 17 bases between them. The CDR3 region is CASSDTANGHNEQFF. Here the CDR3 DNA reads TGTGCCAGCAGCGATACAGCAAACGGTCACAATGAGCAGTTCTTC. Looking up the rest from reference TRBV2 and TRBJ2-1 gives the full variable domain: EPEVTQTPSHQVTQMGQEVILRCVPISNHLYFYWYRQILGQKVEFLVSFYNNEISEKSEIFDDQFSVERPDGSNFTLKIRSTKLEDSAMYFCASSDTANGHNEQFFGPGTRLTVL.

The chain has TRBV19 and TRBJ1-5, with D maybe TRBD1 (5 bases). The CDR3 is 18 residues long. The ends were cut back, 7 bases at V and 2 bases at J, with 24 bases in the middle. The germline gives CDR1 LNHDA, CDR2 SQIVND (reference sequence). CDR3: CASTASGGGGIGNQPQHF. The CDR3 DNA reads TGTGCCAGTACCGCGTCGGGGGGAGGAGGCATAGGCAATCAGCCCCAGCATTTT.

The chain has TRBV9 and TRBJ2-7; D remains ambiguous. Per germline, CDR1 SGDLS and CDR2 YYNGEE. The CDR3 length is 13 residues. V shed 0 bases and J shed 4 bases, with 8 bases lying between them. For the CDR3, the DNA is TGTGCCAGCAGCGTAGGCAGTGAATACGAGCAGTACTTC. Protein product: CASSVGSEYEQYF.

This clone was observed a single time. This chain uses TRBV24-1 with TRBJ2-1; 8 bases match TRBD2. Germline CDR1 reads KGHDR; CDR2 reads SFDVKD. J lost 9 bases, V lost 3 bases, and 6 bases had no gene match. The CDR3 is 14 residues long. CDR3 DNA: TGTGCCACCAGTGATGAGCGACTAGCGAGTGAGCAGTTCTTC. Its protein product is CATSDERLASEQFF.

The CDR3 nucleotides are TGTGCCAGCAGTTCCCCCTTGACTAGCGGCTCCTACGAGCAGTACTTC. Protein sequence: CASSSPLTSGSYEQYF. The genes are TRBV27 and TRBJ2-7; 9 nucleotides line up with TRBD2. The CDR3 is 16 amino acids. The J segment lost 0 bases and the V segment lost 4 bases, leaving 7 bases of the junction unmatched. Per germline, CDR1 MNHEY and CDR2 SMNVEV (reference sequence).

The rearrangement links TRBV11-2 to TRBJ1-5; 8 bases agree with TRBD1. Trimming took 4 bases from V and 5 from J; bases not matched to a gene: 7. This CDR3 spans 15 amino acids. Germline CDR1 SGHAT, CDR2 FQNNGV. This CDR3 reads CASSSGQAVDQPQHF. The DNA for the CDR3 is TGTGCCAGCAGCTCGGGACAGGCTGTGGATCAGCCCCAGCATTTT. Full variable domain (outside the CDR3, taken from reference TRBV11-2 and TRBJ1-5): EAGVAQSPRYKIIEKRQSVAFWCNPISGHATLYWYQQILGQGPKLLIQFQNNGVVDDSQLPKDRFSAERLKGVDSTLKIQPAKLEDSAVYLCASSSGQAVDQPQHFGDGTRLSIL.

The CDR3 protein is CASSQSKQGTYNEQFF. CDR3 coding DNA: TGTGCCAGCAGCCAATCGAAACAGGGGACCTACAATGAGCAGTTCTTC. The chain combines TRBV16 with TRBJ2-1; TRBD1 agrees at 7 bases. CDR1 and CDR2 (germline): KGHSY, FQNENV. This CDR3 has 16 residues. Losses at the gene ends were 0 bases for V and 2 bases for J; bases not matched to a gene: 4.

CDR3 residues: CAWSLRGFYNEQFF. CDR3 sequence (DNA): TGTGCCTGGAGTCTCAGGGGGTTCTACAATGAGCAGTTCTTC. J is TRBJ2-1 and V is TRBV30; 7 bases are a match to TRBD1. The CDR3 has 14 residues. CDR1 is GTSNPN and CDR2 is SVGIG in the germline V gene (reference sequence). V was clipped by 2 bases and J by 3 bases; unmatched bases: 4.

V gene TRBV10-2 combines with J gene TRBJ1-5; D is unclear. In germline, CDR1 is WSHSY, CDR2 SAAADI. The CDR3 runs 12 residues. Trimming cost V 3 bases and J 9 bases, with 9 bases left between them. This chain's CDR3 is CASSDPETPQHF. In DNA, the CDR3 is TGCGCCAGCAGTGATCCGGAGACGCCCCAGCATTTT.

J is TRBJ1-2 and V is TRBV11-2; 8 nucleotides match TRBD1. Germline V CDR1 and CDR2: SGHAT, FQNNGV. This CDR3 region has 15 residues. Unmatched junction bases numbered 8, after V lost 4 bases and J lost 4 bases. The CDR3 sequence is CASSSVRGRAYGYTF. The CDR3, as DNA: TGTGCCAGCAGCTCAGTCAGGGGGCGCGCCTATGGCTACACCTTC.

The chain couples TRBV18 to TRBJ2-1; D might be TRBD1 (6 bases). The CDR3 contains 16 residues. V gave up 1 base and J gave up 7 bases, with 17 bases separating them. The germline gives CDR1 KGHSH, CDR2 LQKENI. This chain's CDR3 is CASSPRAAGDFNEQFF. CDR3 coding DNA: TGTGCCAGCTCACCACGGGCCGCAGGGGATTTTAATGAGCAGTTCTTC.

J is TRBJ2-7 and V is TRBV19; TRBD1 matches at 7 bases. V shed 4 bases and J 2 bases; nucleotides not matched to a gene: 5. Germline V gene sequence: CDR1 LNHDA, CDR2 SQIVND (reference sequence). The CDR3 extends over 14 amino acids. Written as DNA, the CDR3 is TGTGCCAGTAGTAGTGACCAGGGGGCCTACGAGCAGTACTTC. Protein sequence: CASSSDQGAYEQYF.

This rearrangement joins TRBV5-1 to TRBJ2-1; 11 bases agree with TRBD2. J gave up 3 bases and V 1 base, and 6 bases lay outside the gene matches. From germline, CDR1 is SGHRS and CDR2 YFSETQ. This CDR3 is built from 17 residues. The CDR3 DNA sequence: TGCGCCAGCAGCTTGACCGGAACTAGCGGGAGCTACAATGAGCAGTTCTTC. Its translation: CASSLTGTSGSYNEQFF.

This clone was seen just once. This chain uses TRBV19 with TRBJ2-7; 8 bases map to TRBD1. The CDR3 is made up of 15 amino acids. Per the germline V gene, CDR1 is LNHDA and CDR2 is SQIVND (reference sequence). V dropped 4 bases and J dropped 0; count of bases not matched to a gene: 5. The DNA for the CDR3 is TGTGCCAGTAGTACCGCGGGACAGGTCTCCTACGAGCAGTACTTC. It specifies CASSTAGQVSYEQYF.

The chain recombines TRBV12-5 with TRBJ2-4, with D maybe TRBD1 (5 bases). V was trimmed by 1 base and J by 3 bases, leaving 13 bases between them. Germline lookup yields CDR1 LGHNT and CDR2 FRNRAP. The CDR3 is made up of 16 amino acids. The CDR3 sequence: CASGLAVRQGKNIQYF. Written as DNA, the CDR3 is TGTGCTAGTGGTTTGGCCGTCCGGCAGGGCAAAAACATTCAGTACTTC.

The chain uses TRBV5-1 and TRBJ2-7; 8 nucleotides match TRBD1. The germline V gene has CDR1 SGHRS and CDR2 YFSETQ. V shed 7 bases, J shed 4 bases, and the junction held 7 bases outside the gene matches. CDR3 size: 13 residues. CDR3 in amino acids: CASGRDRSYEQYF. As DNA, the CDR3 is TGCGCCAGCGGCCGGGACAGGAGTTACGAGCAGTACTTC. Variable domain in full (rest from reference TRBV5-1 and TRBJ2-7): KAGVTQTPRYLIKTRGQQVTLSCSPISGHRSVSWYQQTPGQGLQFLFEYFSETQRNKGNFPGRFSGRQFSNSRSEMNVSTLELGDSALYLCASGRDRSYEQYFGPGTRLTVT.

The chain recombines TRBV27 with TRBJ1-2; 8 positions agree with TRBD1. Germline V CDR1 and CDR2: MNHEY, SMNVEV (reference sequence). V lost 6 bases and J lost 4; bases outside the gene matches: 7. This CDR3 spans 14 amino acids. In DNA, the CDR3 is TGTGCCAGCAGCTTCACAGGGGGGATCTATGGCTACACCTTC. Its translation: CASSFTGGIYGYTF.

This chain joins TRBV7-9 and TRBJ1-1, with D hard to call. The CDR3 consists of 14 residues. V lost 2 bases and J lost 0, with 7 bases in between. Germline-derived CDR1 and CDR2 are SEHNR and FQNEAQ (reference sequence). The CDR3 sequence: CASSLRELNTEAFF. DNA of the CDR3: TGTGCCAGCAGCTTACGGGAGTTGAACACTGAAGCTTTCTTT.

This sequence joins TRBV6-5 and TRBJ2-7; D possibly corresponds to TRBD2 (5 bases). This CDR3 region has 15 residues. Per the germline V gene, CDR1 is MNHEY and CDR2 is SVGAGI. Trimming shortened V by 2 bases and J by 2 bases, and 13 bases separated the two germline ends. The CDR3 region has the DNA TGTGCCAGCAGTTACCCCGTAGGTAGCGCCTACGAGCAGTACTTC. It codes for CASSYPVGSAYEQYF.

J is TRBJ2-3 and V is TRBV7-6; no reliable D call. Germline V gives CDR1 SGHVS, CDR2 FNYEAQ. The CDR3 spans 14 residues. The ends were cut back, 4 bases at V and 6 bases at J, with 14 bases in the middle. This chain's CDR3 is CASSYLPGADTQYF. CDR3 sequence (DNA): TGTGCCAGCAGCTACCTACCCGGAGCGGATACGCAGTATTTT.

This clone was detected only a few times. The chain uses TRBV15 and TRBJ1-1; 12 nucleotides agree with TRBD1. Germline CDR1 LNHNV, CDR2 YYDKDF (reference sequence). J was trimmed by 4 bases and V by 0 bases; bases with no gene match: 9. The CDR3 is 18 amino acids. CDR3: CATSRDLGTGGAGTEAFF. The DNA of the CDR3 is TGTGCCACCAGCAGAGATCTGGGGACAGGGGGCGCGGGCACTGAAGCTTTCTTT. The full variable domain, rest sourced from reference TRBV15 and TRBJ1-1, is DAMVIQNPRYQVTQFGKPVTLSCSQTLNHNVMYWYQQKSSQAPKLLFHYYDKDFNNEADTPDNFQSRRPNTSFCFLDIRSPGLGDTAMYLCATSRDLGTGGAGTEAFFGQGTRLTVV.

The chain is built from TRBV28 and TRBJ1-6; D might be TRBD1 (6 bases). The V gene lost 8 bases and the J gene lost 7 bases, with 9 bases spanning the gap. The CDR3 is made up of 12 amino acids. Per the germline V gene, CDR1 is MDHEN and CDR2 is SYDVKM. CDR3 DNA: TGTGCCAGCGGGGGCCCGAATTCACCCCTCCACTTT. This sequence encodes CASGGPNSPLHF.

The chain recombines TRBV6-2 or TRBV6-3 with TRBJ1-2, with D perhaps TRBD1 (6 bases). The CDR3 loop spans 14 amino acids. V was clipped by 5 bases and J by 2 bases, with 12 bases between them. Per germline, CDR1 MNHEY and CDR2 SVGEGT. CDR3 loop: CASSTQGSNYGYTF. As DNA, the CDR3 is TGTGCCAGCAGTACGCAGGGGTCGAACTATGGCTACACCTTC.

The V gene is TRBV7-3, the J gene TRBJ2-7; TRBD2 matches at 7 bases. The V gene's germline CDR1 is SGHTA and CDR2 FQGTGA. V dropped 5 bases and J dropped 5; count of bases not matched to a gene: 15. The CDR3 sequence is 16 residues long. The CDR3 nucleotides read TGTGCCAGCAGCCCCCCCGGGGCAGCGGGACCACACGAGCAGTACTTC. Translating it yields CASSPPGAAGPHEQYF.

The chain employs TRBV12-5 and TRBJ2-1, with 10 positions matching TRBD2. J lost 5 bases, V lost 4 bases, and 5 bases had no gene match. The CDR3 length is 15 residues. Germline CDR1 is LGHNT and CDR2 is FRNRAP. The CDR3 coding sequence is TGTGCTAGTGGTTATAGCGGGAGGTCCGACAATGAGCAGTTCTTC. Protein product: CASGYSGRSDNEQFF.

The chain joins TRBV6-5 to TRBJ2-7; D is unclear. This CDR3 has 16 residues. Trimming removed 0 bases at V and 5 bases at J, with 17 bases between. The germline V gene encodes CDR1 MNHEY and CDR2 SVGAGI. Written as DNA, the CDR3 is TGTGCCAGCAGTTACTCACCCCCCGGGTCTACCCACGAGCAGTACTTC. Its protein is CASSYSPPGSTHEQYF.

V usage is TRBV7-3 and J usage is TRBJ2-5; the D gene is possibly TRBD1 (6 bases). V lost 1 base to trimming and J lost 1 base, with 10 bases between them. This CDR3 comprises 15 residues. Germline V gene data show CDR1 as SGHTA and CDR2 as FQGTGA. The CDR3 is CASSLSLGGQETQYF. The CDR3 nucleotides are TGTGCCAGCAGCTTAAGTTTAGGGGGCCAAGAGACCCAGTACTTC. Variable domain in full (rest from reference TRBV7-3 and TRBJ2-5): GAGVSQTPSNKVTEKGKYVELRCDPISGHTALYWYRQSLGQGPEFLIYFQGTGAADDSGLPNDRFFAVRPEGSVSTLKIQRTERGDSAVYLCASSLSLGGQETQYFGPGTRLLVL.

The chain employs TRBV7-2 and TRBJ1-2; the match to TRBD1 covers 9 bases. Germline V gene lookup returns CDR1 SGHTA and CDR2 FQGNSA. This CDR3 comprises 19 residues. V shed 1 base and J 7 bases; nucleotides not matched to a gene: 19. CDR3 bases: TGTGCCAGCAGCTTAGGTAGGGACAGGGTGACTCCGACCCTCTCTGGCTACACCTTC. It specifies CASSLGRDRVTPTLSGYTF.

The chain couples TRBV29-1 to TRBJ1-1; maybe TRBD1 (6 bases). Deletions cut 7 bases from V and 6 bases from J, with 18 bases between. This CDR3 has 13 residues. CDR1 is SQVTM and CDR2 is ANQGSEA in the germline V gene. The CDR3 loop is CSANRAVQSEAFF. The CDR3 DNA reads TGCAGCGCCAACAGGGCTGTGCAATCTGAAGCTTTCTTT.